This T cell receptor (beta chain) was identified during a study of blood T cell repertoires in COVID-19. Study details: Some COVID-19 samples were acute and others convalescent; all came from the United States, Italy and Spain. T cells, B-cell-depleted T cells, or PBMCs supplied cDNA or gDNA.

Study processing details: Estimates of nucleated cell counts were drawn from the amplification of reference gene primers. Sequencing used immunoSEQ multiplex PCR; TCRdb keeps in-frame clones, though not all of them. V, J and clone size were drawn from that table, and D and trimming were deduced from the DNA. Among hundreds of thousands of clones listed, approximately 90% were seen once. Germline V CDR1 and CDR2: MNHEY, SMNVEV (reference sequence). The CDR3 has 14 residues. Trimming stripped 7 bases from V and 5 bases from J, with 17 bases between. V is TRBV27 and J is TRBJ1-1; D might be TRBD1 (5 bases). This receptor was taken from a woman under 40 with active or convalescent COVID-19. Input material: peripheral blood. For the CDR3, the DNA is TGTGCCAGCACCCTCGAGCAGGGTCGTACTGAAGCTTTCTTT. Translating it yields CASTLEQGRTEAFF.